The rows below give T cell receptor beta chains drawn from one sample of a study of response to subunit inactivated influenza vaccine. Via MiXCR, TCRdb re-called the RT-PCR reads, giving one row per CDR3 protein. The table records 300,000 to 350,000 distinct CDR3 sequences, approximately 21% of them present only once. The sample consisted of PBMCs from blood, taken approximately 20 months after vaccination. The origin of the receptors is a man aged 50 to 75 who received an inactivated influenza vaccine. Both conserved end residues are part of each CDR3. D genes are given only for firm matches. Size is stated for part of the rows, as once, few or many counts, or as a class when the clone is expanded.

j_call	d_call	v_call	clone_size	cdr3_nt	cdr3_aa
TRBJ1-5	TRBD1	TRBV11-2	few	TGTGCCAGCAGCTTAGGGGACAGGGGTGGGGGTCAGCCCCAGCATTTT	CASSLGDRGGGQPQHF
TRBJ2-7	TRBD2	TRBV3-1	few	TGTGCCAGCAGCCAACTAGCGGGGGGCACTAGAGAGCAGTACTTC	CASSQLAGGTREQYF
TRBJ2-3	TRBD1	TRBV3-1	NA	TGTGCCAGCAGCCCCATGTACGGGACAGGGCCGGGCACAGATACGCAGTATTTT	CASSPMYGTGPGTDTQYF
TRBJ2-4	TRBD2	TRBV7-8	few	TGTGCCAGCAGCCCACGAGCGGGAGGGCCCGCCAAAAACATTCAGTACTTC	CASSPRAGGPAKNIQYF
TRBJ1-5	TRBD1	TRBV6-1	few	TGTGCCAGCAGTAGACAGGGACCCAGCAATCAGCCCCAGCATTTT	CASSRQGPSNQPQHF
TRBJ2-1	TRBD1	TRBV11-2	NA	TGTGCCAGCAGCTACAGGGGGCAAGGGAATGAGCAGTTCTTC	CASSYRGQGNEQFF
TRBJ2-3	NA	TRBV15	many	TGTGCCACCAGCAGAGACCCGGGTTGGTCAGATACGCAGTATTTT	CATSRDPGWSDTQYF
TRBJ2-7	TRBD1	TRBV3-1	NA	TGTGCCAGCAGCCAATCTTCAGGGGGTAAGGGCTACGAGCAGTACTTC	CASSQSSGGKGYEQYF
TRBJ1-2	TRBD1	TRBV30	NA	TGTGCCTGGAGAGGGGCAGGGGGCGGCTATGGCTACACCTTC	CAWRGAGGGYGYTF
TRBJ2-7	TRBD1	TRBV5-1	NA	TGCGCCAGCAGCACAAGACCCGGGACAGATTACGAGCAGTACTTC	CASSTRPGTDYEQYF
TRBJ2-7	NA	TRBV5-1	NA	TGCGCCAGCAGTGTAGGACAGTCCTACGAGCAGTACTTC	CASSVGQSYEQYF
TRBJ2-1	NA	TRBV6-2/TRBV6-3	NA	TGTGCCAGCAGTTACCCCGGGACAAGCTCCTACAATGAGCAGTTCTTC	CASSYPGTSSYNEQFF
TRBJ2-2	NA	TRBV4-3	NA	TGCGCCAGCAGCCCCAATAGTGGGTCGAACACCGGGGAGCTGTTTTTT	CASSPNSGSNTGELFF
TRBJ1-1	NA	TRBV7-9	few	TGTGCCAGCAGCCATGACGTGTTGAACACTGAAGCTTTCTTT	CASSHDVLNTEAFF
TRBJ2-1	NA	TRBV12-3/TRBV12-4	NA	TGTGCCAGCAGACAGACAGGGAGGGATGAGCAGTTCTTC	CASRQTGRDEQFF
TRBJ1-5	NA	TRBV19	few	TGTGCCAGTAGTTGGCAGGACTCCGAATATCAGCCCCAGCATTTT	CASSWQDSEYQPQHF
TRBJ1-1	TRBD1	TRBV29-1	NA	TGCAGCGTTGAACTATATGACAGGGGGGCCCTTATGAACACTGAAGCTTTCTTT	CSVELYDRGALMNTEAFF
TRBJ1-2	TRBD1	TRBV4-1	few	TGCGCCAGCAGGCGAACAGGGGGCGGATATGGCTACACCTTC	CASRRTGGGYGYTF
TRBJ2-1	TRBD1	TRBV24-1	NA	TGTGCCACCGCGAAAGGGACAGGAAATTACAATGAGCAGTTCTTC	CATAKGTGNYNEQFF
TRBJ1-1	NA	TRBV20-1	NA	TGCAGTGCTAGAGATTCAGGTGGAGGAACTGAAGCTTTCTTT	CSARDSGGGTEAFF
TRBJ2-7	NA	TRBV5-6	NA	TGTGCCAGCAGCTTGTTTTCGGCAGGGGCCTACGAGCAGTACTTC	CASSLFSAGAYEQYF
TRBJ1-1	NA	TRBV4-1	NA	TGCGCCAGCAGCCTGCCGGGACGCAGGAACACTGAAGCTTTCTTT	CASSLPGRRNTEAFF
TRBJ2-1	TRBD2	TRBV7-9	NA	TGTGCCAGCAGCTACGGACTAGCGGGATACAATGAGCAGTTCTTC	CASSYGLAGYNEQFF
TRBJ2-7	TRBD2	TRBV4-3	NA	TGCGCCAGCAGCCAAGATTTAATGCCTAGCGGCTACGAGCAGTACTTC	CASSQDLMPSGYEQYF
TRBJ1-1	NA	TRBV12-3/TRBV12-4	NA	TGTGCCAGCACCTTAGACAGAGGGGGATCCACTGAAGCTTTCTTT	CASTLDRGGSTEAFF
TRBJ1-2	NA	TRBV6-2/TRBV6-3	few	TGTGCCAGCAGTTACATGGTCGGGGCTAACTATGGCTACACCTTC	CASSYMVGANYGYTF
TRBJ1-2	TRBD1	TRBV6-7	few	TGTGCCAGCAGTTACCGACGGGACAGAAACTATGGCTACACCTTC	CASSYRRDRNYGYTF
TRBJ2-7	NA	TRBV7-9	few	TGTGCCAGCAGCTTATTCGGTGACGACTACGAGCAGTACTTC	CASSLFGDDYEQYF
TRBJ1-6	TRBD1	TRBV4-3	few	TGCGCCAGCAGCAGACAGGGGTCCTATAATTCACCCCTCCACTTT	CASSRQGSYNSPLHF
TRBJ1-2	TRBD1	TRBV29-1	many	TGCAGCGTTGAAGACCGGGACAGGGGCCTAGGCTACACCTTC	CSVEDRDRGLGYTF
TRBJ2-1	NA	TRBV5-1	NA	TGCGCCAGCAGCTTGGCCATCGCAGGGGATGAGCAGTTCTTC	CASSLAIAGDEQFF
TRBJ1-2	TRBD1	TRBV6-2/TRBV6-3	NA	TGTGCCAGCAGCCGCGACGGGACAGACTATGGCTACACCTTC	CASSRDGTDYGYTF